This TCR beta chain was recovered during a study of molecular identifiers for immune sequencing clone quantification. The wider study: Replicate runs used RNA from roughly 21,000 or 96,000 naive CD8 cells, which was split five ways into aliquots, and four of those aliquots were then sequenced.

Worth noting for this clonotype: What it binds is not known. A much larger clone is a single base away; this may be a read error.

Findings and limits, study-wide: Under 1% of molecules in naive cells, but over 97% of effector molecules, belonged to clones above 20 RNA copies.

Sequencing libraries of naive CD8 cells derived from approximately 20,000 to 980,000 sorted cells with 10%, 30% or 50% RNA. The sorting of naive CD8 T cells used the CD8+CD4-CCR7+CD45RA+ phenotype. Germline values: CDR1 DFQATT, CDR2 SNEGSKA (reference sequence). The CDR3 extends over 14 amino acids. TCRdb independently ran MiXCR on the PCR reads; one entry per CDR3 protein. The repertoire consists of about 640,000 distinct CDR3 sequences, with about 20% occurring once and the leading ten covering 0.7% to 1%. Sequenced: naive CD8+ T cells from blood, with Jurkat cell RNA spiked in. Regarding subset: FACS-sorted CD8+CD4-CCR7+CD45RA+ naive T cells. This rearrangement joins TRBV20-1 to TRBJ2-3, with no clear D. This receptor was identified in a human donor in good health. Some libraries in this study had Jurkat cell RNA spiked in. CDR3 residues: CSARDPLGPNTQCF. The CDR3 region has the DNA TGCAGTGCTAGGGACCCTCTCGGGCCAAATACGCAGTGTTTT.